Given below is one TCR beta chain in context. No antigen is known for it. The source of the sample is a study of T cells in localized non-small cell lung cancer. Study outcomes and limitations: Adjacent lung exhibited a median of 57 among the 100 most abundant tumor clones. Longer survival (overall) was linked to higher T cell density in blood. Heterogeneity remains possible, as sequencing covered one tumor region only.

Trimming removed 2 bases from V and 2 bases from J, with 12 bases in between. CDR1 and CDR2 (germline): KGHSH, LQKENI. This CDR3 contains 15 residues. Generated by immunoSEQ multiplex PCR, the TCRdb table keeps only in-frame clones and is missing some. The sample lists about 33,000 clones, about four fifths occurring once. The chain recombines TRBV18 with TRBJ2-5; no firm D call. This sample comprised peripheral blood, obtained before any cancer treatment. The sequence derives from a male donor aged 60 or older with stage III squamous cell lung carcinoma. CDR3 in amino acids: CASSPREGTQETQYF. The CDR3 bases are TGTGCCAGCTCACCAAGAGAAGGTACACAAGAGACCCAGTACTTC.